This TCR beta chain originates from a study of T cell responses to AZD1222 COVID-19 vaccine. The germline CDR1 and CDR2 sequences are GTSNPN and SVGIG (reference sequence). Unmatched junction bases numbered 6, after V lost 5 bases and J lost 8 bases. The CDR3 contains 12 residues. TCRdb keeps only in-frame clones here, not all; method: immunoSEQ multiplex PCR. Of 100,000 to 150,000 clones in the sample, around 90% were seen once. This rearrangement joins TRBV30 to TRBJ1-2; 9 bases are a match to TRBD1. The specimen was peripheral blood, collected on day 0 of AZD1222 vaccination. The sequence was obtained from an adult in good health. The CDR3 sequence is CAWFWTGEGYTF. For the CDR3, the DNA is TGTGCCTGGTTCTGGACAGGGGAAGGCTACACCTTC.